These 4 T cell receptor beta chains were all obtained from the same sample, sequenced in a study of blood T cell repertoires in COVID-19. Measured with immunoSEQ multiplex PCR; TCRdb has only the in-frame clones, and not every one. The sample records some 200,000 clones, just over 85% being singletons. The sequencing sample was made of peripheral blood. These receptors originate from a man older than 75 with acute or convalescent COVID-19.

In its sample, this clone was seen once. The CDR3 region is CAWSRQGDTDTQYF. The CDR3, as DNA: TGTGCCTGGAGTAGACAGGGAGATACAGATACGCAGTATTTT. The rearrangement uses TRBV30 and TRBJ2-3; 7 bases are shared with TRBD1. The germline V gene encodes CDR1 GTSNPN and CDR2 SVGIG (reference sequence). This CDR3 is 14 amino acids long. V lost 2 bases, J lost 3 bases, and 5 bases stayed unmatched.

This CDR3 is CASSQASGGGTQYF. In DNA, the CDR3 is TGTGCCAGCAGCCAAGCTAGCGGAGGTGGTACGCAGTATTTT. The chain combines TRBV14 with TRBJ2-3, with 7 bases identical to TRBD2. CDR1 SGHDN and CDR2 FVKESK come from the germline V gene. This CDR3 spans 14 amino acids. The V segment lost 1 base and the J segment 8 bases; nucleotides outside the gene matches: 6.

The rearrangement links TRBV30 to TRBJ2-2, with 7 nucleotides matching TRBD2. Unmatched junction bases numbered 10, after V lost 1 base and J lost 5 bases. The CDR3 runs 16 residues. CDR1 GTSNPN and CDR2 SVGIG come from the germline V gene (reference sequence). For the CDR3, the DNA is TGTGCCTGGAGTGGGGCCCGGCGGGAGATTACCGGGGAGCTGTTTTTT. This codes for CAWSGARREITGELFF.

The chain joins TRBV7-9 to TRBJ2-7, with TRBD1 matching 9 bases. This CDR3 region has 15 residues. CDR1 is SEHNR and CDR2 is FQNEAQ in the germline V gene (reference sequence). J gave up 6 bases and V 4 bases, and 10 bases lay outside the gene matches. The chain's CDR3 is CASSSRVETGGEQYF. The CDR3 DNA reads TGTGCCAGCAGCTCCCGTGTGGAGACAGGGGGCGAGCAGTACTTC.